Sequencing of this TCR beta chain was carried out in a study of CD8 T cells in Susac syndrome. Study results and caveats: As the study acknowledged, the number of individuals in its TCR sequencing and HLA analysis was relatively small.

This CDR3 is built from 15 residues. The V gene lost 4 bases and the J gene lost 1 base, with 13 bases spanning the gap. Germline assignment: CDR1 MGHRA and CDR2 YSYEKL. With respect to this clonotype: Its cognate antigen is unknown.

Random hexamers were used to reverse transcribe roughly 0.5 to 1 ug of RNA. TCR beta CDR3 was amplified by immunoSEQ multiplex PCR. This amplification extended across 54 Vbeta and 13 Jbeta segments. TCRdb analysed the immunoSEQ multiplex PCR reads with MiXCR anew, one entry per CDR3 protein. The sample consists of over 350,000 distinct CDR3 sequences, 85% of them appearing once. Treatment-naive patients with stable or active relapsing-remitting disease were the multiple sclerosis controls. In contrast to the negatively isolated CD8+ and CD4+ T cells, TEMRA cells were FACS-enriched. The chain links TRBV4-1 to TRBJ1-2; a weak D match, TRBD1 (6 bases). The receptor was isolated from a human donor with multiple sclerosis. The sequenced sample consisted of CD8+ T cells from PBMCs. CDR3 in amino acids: CASSLKDSHNYGYTF. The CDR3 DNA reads TGCGCCAGCAGCCTTAAGGACAGCCATAACTATGGCTACACCTTC.